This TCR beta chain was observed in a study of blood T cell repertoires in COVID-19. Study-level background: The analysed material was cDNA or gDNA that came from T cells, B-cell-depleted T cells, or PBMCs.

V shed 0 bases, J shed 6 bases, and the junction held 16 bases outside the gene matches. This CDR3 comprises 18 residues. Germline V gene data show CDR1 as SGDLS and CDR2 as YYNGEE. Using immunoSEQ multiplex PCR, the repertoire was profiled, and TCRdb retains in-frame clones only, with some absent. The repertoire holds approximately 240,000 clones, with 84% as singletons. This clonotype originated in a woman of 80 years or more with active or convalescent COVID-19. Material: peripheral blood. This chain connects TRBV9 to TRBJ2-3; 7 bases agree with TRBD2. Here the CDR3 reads CASSVAPSGRGGGDTQYF. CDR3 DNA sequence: TGTGCCAGCAGCGTAGCTCCTAGCGGCCGGGGAGGAGGGGATACGCAGTATTTT. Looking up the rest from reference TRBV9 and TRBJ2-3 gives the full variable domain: DSGVTQTPKHLITATGQRVTLRCSPRSGDLSVYWYQQSLDQGLQFLIQYYNGEERAKGNILERFSAQQFPDLHSELNLSSLELGDSALYFCASSVAPSGRGGGDTQYFGPGTRLTVL.